The rows below give T cell receptor beta chains drawn from one sample of a study of T-cell reconstitution after alpha-beta-depleted transplantation in children. TCRdb reanalysed the PCR reads using MiXCR and keeps one entry per CDR3 protein. The data show some 290,000 distinct CDR3 sequences, approximately 20% seen once. The starting material was PBMCs, mostly from graft donor cells, obtained 180 days after TCRalphabeta/CD19-depleted stem cell transplant. The receptors come from a male patient younger than 18 who had a stem cell transplant for acute lymphoblastic leukemia, so the T cells may come from the graft donor. CDR3s include the opening cysteine and the closing phenylalanine or tryptophan. Each record gives: V gene, clone size, CDR3 length, D gene, J gene, CDR3 protein, CDR3 DNA. A D gene is named only where the DNA matches it firmly. Expanded clones get a size class; other rows say once, few or many, or leave the size out.

TRBV6-1	once	16	-	TRBJ2-3	CASVGRQPYSTDTQYF	TGTGCCAGTGTGGGGAGACAACCCTATAGCACAGATACGCAGTATTTT
TRBV20-1	few	14	TRBD2	TRBJ2-7	CSARGGRAIYEQYF	TGCAGTGCTAGAGGCGGGAGAGCTATCTACGAGCAGTACTTC
TRBV20-1	-	15	TRBD1	TRBJ1-5	CSAMTGTGDNQPQHF	TGCAGTGCCATGACCGGGACAGGGGACAATCAGCCCCAGCATTTT
TRBV5-5	-	18	-	TRBJ2-1	CASSLGAADSGRENEQFF	TGTGCCAGCAGCTTGGGGGCGGCAGACAGCGGGCGGGAAAATGAGCAGTTCTTC
TRBV5-1	few	14	-	TRBJ1-2	CASRLPLGAYGYTF	TGCGCCAGCCGTCTACCCCTGGGCGCCTATGGCTACACCTTC
TRBV3-1	many	17	-	TRBJ2-1	CASSQDFLAPPVDEQFF	TGTGCCAGCAGCCAAGACTTTCTAGCTCCTCCGGTCGATGAGCAGTTCTTC
TRBV29-1	-	12	-	TRBJ1-2	CSVTTGTIGYTF	TGCAGCGTTACCACCGGGACGATTGGATACACCTTC
TRBV7-2	few	12	-	TRBJ2-1	CASSSPVDEQFF	TGTGCCAGCAGCTCCCCGGTAGATGAGCAGTTCTTC
TRBV6-1	-	14	-	TRBJ2-4	CASSVLGLKNIQYF	TGTGCCAGCAGTGTATTAGGCTTAAAAAACATTCAGTACTTC
TRBV20-1	many	16	-	TRBJ2-6	CSARDRRGTGANVLTF	TGCAGTGCTAGAGATAGGCGGGGCACTGGGGCCAACGTCCTGACTTTC
TRBV25-1	-	14	TRBD1	TRBJ2-4	CASSAPGQKNIQYF	TGTGCCAGCAGTGCGCCGGGACAGAAAAACATTCAGTACTTC
TRBV5-1	-	14	-	TRBJ2-7	CASSSLMGLYEQYF	TGCGCCAGCAGCTCCCTTATGGGGCTATACGAGCAGTACTTC
TRBV20-1	-	13	-	TRBJ2-7	CSARGAGRYEQYF	TGCAGTGCTAGAGGGGCGGGGCGGTACGAGCAGTACTTC
TRBV29-1	few	13	TRBD2	TRBJ2-5	CSVTGTNQETQYF	TGCAGCGTCACCGGGACTAACCAAGAGACCCAGTACTTC
TRBV5-5	many	14	-	TRBJ2-7	CASSAPGLRLEQYF	TGTGCCAGCAGCGCCCCGGGCCTTCGACTCGAGCAGTACTTC
TRBV20-1	-	15	TRBD2	TRBJ2-3	CSARGAGGPTDTQYF	TGCAGTGCTAGAGGGGCGGGGGGCCCCACAGATACGCAGTATTTT
TRBV20-1	-	15	-	TRBJ2-3	CSAREGGRRADTQYF	TGCAGTGCTAGAGAGGGTGGCCGGAGGGCAGATACGCAGTATTTT
TRBV20-1	-	15	TRBD2	TRBJ2-1	CSASSRASGNSEQFF	TGCAGTGCTAGTAGCAGGGCTAGCGGGAACAGTGAGCAGTTCTTC
TRBV2	-	15	TRBD2	TRBJ2-2	CASRRLAGGVRELFF	TGTGCCAGCAGGCGACTAGCGGGAGGGGTACGGGAGCTGTTTTTT
TRBV4-1	-	15	-	TRBJ2-5	CASSHLGTVRGGQYF	TGCGCCAGCAGCCACCTCGGGACGGTCCGGGGTGGCCAGTACTTC
TRBV3-1	few	14	TRBD1	TRBJ1-2	CASSPQQGVGGYTF	TGTGCCAGCAGCCCCCAACAGGGGGTTGGTGGCTACACCTTC
TRBV5-1	-	14	-	TRBJ2-3	CASSLVEVGYTQYF	TGCGCCAGCAGCTTGGTTGAGGTCGGTTATACGCAGTATTTT
TRBV7-6	-	19	-	TRBJ2-4	CASSLGAWREKIAKNIQYF	TGTGCCAGCAGCTTAGGGGCCTGGAGGGAGAAGATAGCCAAAAACATTCAGTACTTC
TRBV20-1	few	13	TRBD1	TRBJ2-7	CSARVRGTYEQYF	TGCAGTGCTAGGGTCAGGGGGACCTACGAGCAGTACTTC